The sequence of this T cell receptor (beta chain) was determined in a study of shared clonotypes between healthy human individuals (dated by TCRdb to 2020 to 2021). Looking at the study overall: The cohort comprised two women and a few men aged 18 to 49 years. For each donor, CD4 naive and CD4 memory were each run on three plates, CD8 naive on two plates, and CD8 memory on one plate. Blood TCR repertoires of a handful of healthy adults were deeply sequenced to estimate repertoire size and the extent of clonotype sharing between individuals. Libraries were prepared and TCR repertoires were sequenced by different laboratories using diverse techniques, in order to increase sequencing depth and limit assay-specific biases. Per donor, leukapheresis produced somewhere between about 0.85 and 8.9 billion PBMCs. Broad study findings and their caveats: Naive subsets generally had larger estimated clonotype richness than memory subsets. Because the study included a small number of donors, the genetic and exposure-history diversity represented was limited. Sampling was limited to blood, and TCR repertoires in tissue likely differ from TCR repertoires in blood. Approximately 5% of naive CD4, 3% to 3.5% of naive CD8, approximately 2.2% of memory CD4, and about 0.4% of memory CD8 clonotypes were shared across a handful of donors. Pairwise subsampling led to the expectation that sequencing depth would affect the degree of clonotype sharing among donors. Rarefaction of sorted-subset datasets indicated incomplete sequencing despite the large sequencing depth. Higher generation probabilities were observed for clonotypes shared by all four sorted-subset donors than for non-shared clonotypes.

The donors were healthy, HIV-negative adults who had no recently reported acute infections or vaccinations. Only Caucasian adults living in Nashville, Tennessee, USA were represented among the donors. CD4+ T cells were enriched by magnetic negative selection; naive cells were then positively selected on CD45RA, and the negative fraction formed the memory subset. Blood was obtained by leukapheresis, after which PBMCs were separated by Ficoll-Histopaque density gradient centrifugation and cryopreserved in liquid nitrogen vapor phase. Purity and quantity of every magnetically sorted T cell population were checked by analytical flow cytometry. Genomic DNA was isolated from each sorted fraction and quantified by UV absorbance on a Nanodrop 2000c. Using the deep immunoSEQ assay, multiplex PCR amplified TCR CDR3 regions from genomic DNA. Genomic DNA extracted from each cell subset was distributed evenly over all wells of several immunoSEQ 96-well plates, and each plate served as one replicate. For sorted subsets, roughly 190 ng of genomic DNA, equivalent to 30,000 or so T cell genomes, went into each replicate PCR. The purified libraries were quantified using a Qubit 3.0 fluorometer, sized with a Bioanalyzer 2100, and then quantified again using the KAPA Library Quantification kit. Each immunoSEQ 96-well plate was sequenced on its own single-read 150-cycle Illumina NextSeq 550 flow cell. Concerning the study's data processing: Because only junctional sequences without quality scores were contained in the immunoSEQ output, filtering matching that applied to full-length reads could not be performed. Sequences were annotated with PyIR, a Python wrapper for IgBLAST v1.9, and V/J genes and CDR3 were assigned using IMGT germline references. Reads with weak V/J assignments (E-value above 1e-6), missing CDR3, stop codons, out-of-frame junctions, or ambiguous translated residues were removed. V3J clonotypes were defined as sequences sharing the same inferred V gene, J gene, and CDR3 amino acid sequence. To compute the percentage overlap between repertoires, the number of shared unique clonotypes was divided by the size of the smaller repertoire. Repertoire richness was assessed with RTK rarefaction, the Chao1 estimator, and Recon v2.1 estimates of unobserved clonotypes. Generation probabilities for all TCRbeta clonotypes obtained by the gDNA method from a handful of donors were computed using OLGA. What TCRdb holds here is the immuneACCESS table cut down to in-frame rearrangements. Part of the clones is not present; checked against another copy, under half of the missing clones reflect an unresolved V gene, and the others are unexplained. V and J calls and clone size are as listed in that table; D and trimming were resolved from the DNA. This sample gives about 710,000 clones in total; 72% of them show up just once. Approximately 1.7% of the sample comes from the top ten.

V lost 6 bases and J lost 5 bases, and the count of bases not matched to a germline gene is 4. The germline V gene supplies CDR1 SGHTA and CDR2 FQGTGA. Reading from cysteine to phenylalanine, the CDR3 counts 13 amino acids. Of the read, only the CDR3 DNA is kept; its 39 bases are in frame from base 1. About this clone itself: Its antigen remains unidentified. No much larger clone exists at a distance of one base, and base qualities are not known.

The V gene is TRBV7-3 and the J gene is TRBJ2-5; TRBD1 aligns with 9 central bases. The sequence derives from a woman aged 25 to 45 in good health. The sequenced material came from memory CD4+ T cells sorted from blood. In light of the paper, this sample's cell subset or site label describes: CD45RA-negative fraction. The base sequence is TGTGCCAGCAGTCAGGACAGGGGTGAGACCCAGTACTTC. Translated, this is CASSQDRGETQYF. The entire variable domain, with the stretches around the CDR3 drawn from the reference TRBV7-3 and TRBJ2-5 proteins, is GAGVSQTPSNKVTEKGKYVELRCDPISGHTALYWYRQSLGQGPEFLIYFQGTGAADDSGLPNDRFFAVRPEGSVSTLKIQRTERGDSAVYLCASSQDRGETQYFGPGTRLLVL.